This T cell receptor (beta chain) appears in the sequencing data of a study of blood T cell repertoires in COVID-19. On the study more broadly: Sites across the United States, Italy and Spain contributed samples from acute and convalescent COVID-19. In each case, the material was cDNA or gDNA derived from T cells, B-cell-depleted T cells, or PBMCs.

Under the authors' procedure: Reference gene primers were amplified, and this amplification served to estimate nucleated cell counts. The protocol was immunoSEQ multiplex PCR, while the TCRdb copy is restricted to in-frame clones and leaves out a portion. Clonal size and the V and J genes are those of that table, whereas D and trimming came from the DNA. The sample holds roughly 200,000 clones; about 86% are singletons and the top ten take 2.5% to 3.5%. The CDR3 spans 15 residues. Germline loops: CDR1 SNHLY, CDR2 FYNNEI. The V segment lost 1 base and the J segment 3 bases; nucleotides outside the gene matches: 5.

The sequenced sample consisted of peripheral blood. The receptor's source is a woman aged 25-40 years with active or convalescent COVID-19. This rearrangement joins TRBV2 to TRBJ1-2; 7 bases are a match to TRBD1. This chain's CDR3 is CASSEEQGVYYGYTF. Written as DNA, the CDR3 is TGTGCCAGCAGTGAAGAGCAGGGGGTCTACTATGGCTACACCTTC.